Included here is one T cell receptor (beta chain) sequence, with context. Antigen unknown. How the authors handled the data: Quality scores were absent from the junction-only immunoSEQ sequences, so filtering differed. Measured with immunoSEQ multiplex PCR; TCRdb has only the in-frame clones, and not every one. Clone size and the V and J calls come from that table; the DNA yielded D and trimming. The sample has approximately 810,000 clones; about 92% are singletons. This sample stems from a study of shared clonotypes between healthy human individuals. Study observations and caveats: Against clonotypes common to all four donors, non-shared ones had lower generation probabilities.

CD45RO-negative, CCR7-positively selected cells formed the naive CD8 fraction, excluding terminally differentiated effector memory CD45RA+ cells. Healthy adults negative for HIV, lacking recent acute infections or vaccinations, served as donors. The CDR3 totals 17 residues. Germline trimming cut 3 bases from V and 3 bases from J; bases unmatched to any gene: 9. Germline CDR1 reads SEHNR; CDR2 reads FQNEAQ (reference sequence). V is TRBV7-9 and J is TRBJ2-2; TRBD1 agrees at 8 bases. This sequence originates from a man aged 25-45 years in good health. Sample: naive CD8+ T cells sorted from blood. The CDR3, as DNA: TGTGCCAGCAGCTTTCCTGGGCAGGGGGCGGACACCGGGGAGCTGTTTTTT. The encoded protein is CASSFPGQGADTGELFF.